This TCR beta chain derives from a study of blood T cell repertoires in COVID-19. TCRdb's copy holds only in-frame clones and misses some; the assay was immunoSEQ multiplex PCR. The sample carries about 160,000 clones, around 83% recorded once. Germline V gene sequence: CDR1 LGHDT, CDR2 YNNKEL (reference sequence). Between the trimmed V and J ends, which lost 1 base and 0 bases, there was a span of 15 bases. The CDR3 runs 17 residues. This chain uses TRBV3-1 (or the pseudogene TRBV3-2) with TRBJ1-1; TRBD1 might be the D (5 bases). The specimen was peripheral blood. This receptor was taken from a man between 65 and 80 years old who had recovered from COVID-19. The CDR3 DNA follows: TGTGCCAGCAGCCAAGCATGGGCAGGGCTTATGAACACTGAAGCTTTCTTT. It encodes CASSQAWAGLMNTEAFF.